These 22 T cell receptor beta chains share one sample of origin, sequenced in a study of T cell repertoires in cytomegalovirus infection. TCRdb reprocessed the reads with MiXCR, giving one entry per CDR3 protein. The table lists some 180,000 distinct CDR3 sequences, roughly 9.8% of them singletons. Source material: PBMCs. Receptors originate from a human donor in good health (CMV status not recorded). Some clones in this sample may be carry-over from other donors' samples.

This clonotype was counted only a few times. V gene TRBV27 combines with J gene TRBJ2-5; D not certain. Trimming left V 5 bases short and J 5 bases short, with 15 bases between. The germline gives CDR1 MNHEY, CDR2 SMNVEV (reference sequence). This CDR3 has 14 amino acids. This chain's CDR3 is CASSARTKWETQYF. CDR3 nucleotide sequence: TGTGCCAGCAGTGCCCGCACTAAGTGGGAGACCCAGTACTTC.

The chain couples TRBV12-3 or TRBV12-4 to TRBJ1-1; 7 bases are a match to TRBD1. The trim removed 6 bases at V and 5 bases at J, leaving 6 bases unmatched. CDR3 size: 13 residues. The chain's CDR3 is CASSRQGPTEAFF. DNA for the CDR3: TGTGCCAGCAGCCGACAGGGTCCTACTGAAGCTTTCTTT.

This chain's CDR3 is CASRSANRGENTIYF. In nucleotides, the CDR3 is TGTGCCAGCAGAAGTGCCAACAGGGGTGAAAACACCATATATTTT. This chain links TRBV12-3 or TRBV12-4 with TRBJ1-3; 7 nucleotides align to TRBD1. The CDR3 length is 15 residues. J lost 6 bases, V lost 6 bases, and 11 bases had no gene match.

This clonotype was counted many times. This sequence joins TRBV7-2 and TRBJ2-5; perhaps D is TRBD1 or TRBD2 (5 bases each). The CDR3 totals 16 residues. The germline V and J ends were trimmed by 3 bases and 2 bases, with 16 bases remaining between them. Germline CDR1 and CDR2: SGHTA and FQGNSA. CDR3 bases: TGTGCCAGCAGCTTGGCGGGCAGGGTATCACAAGAGACCCAGTACTTC. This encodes CASSLAGRVSQETQYF.

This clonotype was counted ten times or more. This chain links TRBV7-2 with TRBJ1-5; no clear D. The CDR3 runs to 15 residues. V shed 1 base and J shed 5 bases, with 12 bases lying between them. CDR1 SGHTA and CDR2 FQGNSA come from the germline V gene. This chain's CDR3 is CASSLVSDTYQPQHF. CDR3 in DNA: TGTGCCAGCAGCTTAGTTTCAGACACATATCAGCCCCAGCATTTT.

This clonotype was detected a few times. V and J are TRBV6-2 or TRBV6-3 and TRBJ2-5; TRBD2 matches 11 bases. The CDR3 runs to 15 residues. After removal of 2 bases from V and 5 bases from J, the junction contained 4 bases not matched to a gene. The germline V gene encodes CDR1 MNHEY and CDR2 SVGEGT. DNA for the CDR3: TGTGCCAGCAGTTACCTTAGCGGGGGGGCTGAGACCCAGTACTTC. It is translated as CASSYLSGGAETQYF.

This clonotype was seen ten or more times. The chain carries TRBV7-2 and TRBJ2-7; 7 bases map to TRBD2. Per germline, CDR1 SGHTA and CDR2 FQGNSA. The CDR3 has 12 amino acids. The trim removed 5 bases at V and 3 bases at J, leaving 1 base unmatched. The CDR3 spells CASSGGGYEQYF. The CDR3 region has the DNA TGTGCCAGCAGCGGCGGGGGCTACGAGCAGTACTTC.

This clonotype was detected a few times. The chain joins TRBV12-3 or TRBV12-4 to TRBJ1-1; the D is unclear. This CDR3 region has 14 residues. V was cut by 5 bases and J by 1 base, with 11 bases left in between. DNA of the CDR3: TGTGCCAGCAGTCCTCTCCCAGGGAACACTGAAGCTTTCTTT. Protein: CASSPLPGNTEAFF.

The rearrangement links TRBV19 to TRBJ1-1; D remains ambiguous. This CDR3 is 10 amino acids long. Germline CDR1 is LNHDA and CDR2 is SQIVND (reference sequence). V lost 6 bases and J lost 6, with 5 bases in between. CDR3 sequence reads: CASRDAEAFF. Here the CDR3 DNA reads TGTGCCAGTAGAGACGCTGAAGCTTTCTTT.

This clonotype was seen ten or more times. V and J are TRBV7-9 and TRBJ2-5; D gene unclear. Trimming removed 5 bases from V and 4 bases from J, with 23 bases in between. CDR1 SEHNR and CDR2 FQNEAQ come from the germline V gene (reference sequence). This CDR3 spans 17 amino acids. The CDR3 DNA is TGTGCCAGCAGCCCCCCCACCCGGGTTGCCCCACGAGAGACCCAGTACTTC. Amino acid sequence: CASSPPTRVAPRETQYF.

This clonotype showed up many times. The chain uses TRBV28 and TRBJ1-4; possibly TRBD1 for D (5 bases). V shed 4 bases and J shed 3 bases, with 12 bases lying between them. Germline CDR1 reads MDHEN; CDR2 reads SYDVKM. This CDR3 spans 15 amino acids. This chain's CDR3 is CASSSFDRSNEKLFF. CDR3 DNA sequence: TGTGCCAGCAGTTCCTTCGACAGATCTAATGAAAAACTGTTTTTT.

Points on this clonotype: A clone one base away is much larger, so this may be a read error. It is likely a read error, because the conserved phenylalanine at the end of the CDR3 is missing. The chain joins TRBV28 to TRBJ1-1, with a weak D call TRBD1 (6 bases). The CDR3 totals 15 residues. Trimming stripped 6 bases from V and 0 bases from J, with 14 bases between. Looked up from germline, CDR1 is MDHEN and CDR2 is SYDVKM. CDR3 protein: CASRGGHFMNTEAFS. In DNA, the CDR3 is TGTGCCAGCAGGGGGGGACACTTCATGAACACTGAAGCTTTCTCT.

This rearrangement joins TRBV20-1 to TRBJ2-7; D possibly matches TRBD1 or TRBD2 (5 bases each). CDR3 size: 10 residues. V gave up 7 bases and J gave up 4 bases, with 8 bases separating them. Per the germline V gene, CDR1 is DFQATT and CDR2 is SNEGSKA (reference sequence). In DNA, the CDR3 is TGCAGTGGCAGGGAGTACGAGCAGTACTTC. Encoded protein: CSGREYEQYF.

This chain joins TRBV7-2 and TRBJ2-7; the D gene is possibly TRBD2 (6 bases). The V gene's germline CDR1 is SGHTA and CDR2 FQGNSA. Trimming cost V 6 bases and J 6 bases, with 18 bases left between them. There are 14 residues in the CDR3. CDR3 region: CASSLPGLPTEQYF. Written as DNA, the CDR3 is TGTGCCAGCAGTTTACCGGGACTGCCAACCGAGCAGTACTTC.

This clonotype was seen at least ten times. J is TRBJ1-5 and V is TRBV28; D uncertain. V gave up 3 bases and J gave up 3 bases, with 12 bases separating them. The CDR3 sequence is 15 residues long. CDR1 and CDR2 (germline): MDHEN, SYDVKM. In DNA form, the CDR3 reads TGTGCCAGCAGTTTCCAGGCCGGGGACAATCAGCCCCAGCATTTT. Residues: CASSFQAGDNQPQHF. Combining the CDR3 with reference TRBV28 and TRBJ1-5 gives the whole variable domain DVKVTQSSRYLVKRTGEKVFLECVQDMDHENMFWYRQDPGLGLRLIYFSYDVKMKEKGDIPEGYSVSREKKERFSLILESASTNQTSMYLCASSFQAGDNQPQHFGDGTRLSIL.

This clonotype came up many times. CDR3 coding DNA: TGTGCCAGCAGCTTACTGACAGTGTACCAAGAGACCCAGTACTTC. Protein sequence: CASSLLTVYQETQYF. J is TRBJ2-5 and V is TRBV7-2; weak D call: TRBD1 (5 bases). Per germline, CDR1 SGHTA and CDR2 FQGNSA. This CDR3 has 15 amino acids. The ends were cut back, 2 bases at V and 0 bases at J, with 10 bases in the middle.

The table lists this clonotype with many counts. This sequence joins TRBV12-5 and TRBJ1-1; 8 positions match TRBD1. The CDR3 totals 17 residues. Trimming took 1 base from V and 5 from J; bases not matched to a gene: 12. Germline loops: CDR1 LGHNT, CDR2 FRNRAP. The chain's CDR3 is CASGLAQRTGRGTEAFF. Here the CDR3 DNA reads TGTGCTAGTGGTTTGGCGCAAAGGACAGGGCGGGGAACTGAAGCTTTCTTT.

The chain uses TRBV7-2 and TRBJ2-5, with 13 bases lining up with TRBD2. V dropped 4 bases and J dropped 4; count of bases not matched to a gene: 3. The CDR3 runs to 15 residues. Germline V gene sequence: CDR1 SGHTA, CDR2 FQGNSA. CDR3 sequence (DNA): TGTGCCAGCAGCTGGACTAGCGGGAGCTCAGAGACCCAGTACTTC. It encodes CASSWTSGSSETQYF.

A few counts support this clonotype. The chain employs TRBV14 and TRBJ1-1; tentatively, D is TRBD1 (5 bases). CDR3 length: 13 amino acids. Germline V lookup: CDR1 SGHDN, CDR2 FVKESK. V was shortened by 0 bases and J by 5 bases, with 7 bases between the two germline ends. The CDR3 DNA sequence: TGTGCCAGCAGCCAAGAACAGGTTACTGAAGCTTTCTTT. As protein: CASSQEQVTEAFF.

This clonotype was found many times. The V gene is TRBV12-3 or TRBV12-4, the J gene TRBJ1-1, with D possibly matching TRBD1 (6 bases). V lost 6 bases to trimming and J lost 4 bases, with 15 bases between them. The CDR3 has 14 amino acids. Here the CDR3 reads CASRGVGGGTEAFF. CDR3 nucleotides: TGTGCCAGCAGGGGGGTAGGGGGAGGCACTGAAGCTTTCTTT.

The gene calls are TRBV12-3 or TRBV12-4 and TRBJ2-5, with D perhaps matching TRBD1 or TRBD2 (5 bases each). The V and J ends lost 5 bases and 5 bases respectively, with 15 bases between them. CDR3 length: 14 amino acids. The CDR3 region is CASSRDPAGETQYF. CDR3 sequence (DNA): TGTGCCAGCAGTCGGGACCCAGCTGGGGAGACCCAGTACTTC.

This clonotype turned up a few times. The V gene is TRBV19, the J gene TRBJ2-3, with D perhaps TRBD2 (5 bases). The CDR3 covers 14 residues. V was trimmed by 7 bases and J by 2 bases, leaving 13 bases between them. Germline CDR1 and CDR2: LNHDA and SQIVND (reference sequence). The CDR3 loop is CASKVKADTDTQYF. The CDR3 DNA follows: TGTGCCAGTAAGGTGAAAGCGGACACAGATACGCAGTATTTT.